Listed below are T cell receptor beta chains from one sample, sequenced in a study of T cells in Graves' hyperthyroidism and ophthalmopathy. MiXCR was run by TCRdb on the multiplex PCR reads, yielding one entry per CDR3 protein. The profile shows 450,000 to 700,000 distinct CDR3 sequences, roughly 46% of them singletons. The specimen sequenced was peripheral blood or thyroid tissue (not recorded which). These receptors were collected from an adult woman with Graves' disease, either hyperthyroidism or ophthalmopathy (not recorded which). The CDR3 runs from the conserved cysteine through the conserved F or W. The order of the fields is V gene, J gene, CDR3 protein.

V gene: TRBV7-2
J gene: TRBJ2-5
CDR3 protein: CASSPTGAKETQYF

V gene: TRBV19
J gene: TRBJ1-2
CDR3 protein: CASSRGQGFSGYTF

V gene: TRBV10-3
J gene: TRBJ1-2
CDR3 protein: CASSLVQGRNYGYTF

V gene: TRBV5-1
J gene: TRBJ1-5
CDR3 protein: CASSFTGGGQPQHF

V gene: TRBV10-3
J gene: TRBJ2-7
CDR3 protein: CAISDERYEQYF

V gene: TRBV27
J gene: TRBJ2-5
CDR3 protein: CASSIRRGETQYF

V gene: TRBV7-2
J gene: TRBJ1-5
CDR3 protein: CASSFDRGNNQPQHF

V gene: TRBV7-2
J gene: TRBJ2-7
CDR3 protein: CASSLEGFHEQYF

V gene: TRBV10-3
J gene: TRBJ2-5
CDR3 protein: CAISGSATGETQYF

V gene: TRBV19
J gene: TRBJ2-2
CDR3 protein: CASSTGPAEIGELFF

V gene: TRBV7-2
J gene: TRBJ1-6
CDR3 protein: CASTTLTDYNSPLHF

V gene: TRBV29-1
J gene: TRBJ1-1
CDR3 protein: CSVDPPALEMNTEAFF

V gene: TRBV7-2
J gene: TRBJ1-2
CDR3 protein: CASSLVAAYGYTF

V gene: TRBV19
J gene: TRBJ1-5
CDR3 protein: CASGQYNQPQHF

V gene: TRBV3-1
J gene: TRBJ1-2
CDR3 protein: CASSQDWDRSEGYTF

V gene: TRBV12-3/TRBV12-4
J gene: TRBJ1-1
CDR3 protein: CASRKFGQSTEAFF

V gene: TRBV6-5
J gene: TRBJ2-5
CDR3 protein: CASTRMTSQETQYF

V gene: TRBV2
J gene: TRBJ2-2
CDR3 protein: CASSEGETLAGGTGELFF

V gene: TRBV30
J gene: TRBJ1-5
CDR3 protein: CAWSHRLNQPQHF

V gene: TRBV6-5
J gene: TRBJ1-6
CDR3 protein: CASSRPQGTGGVSPLHF

V gene: TRBV25-1
J gene: TRBJ1-2
CDR3 protein: CASRGGGYGYTF

V gene: TRBV27
J gene: TRBJ2-7
CDR3 protein: CASSTSLGFRTYEQYF

V gene: TRBV10-3
J gene: TRBJ1-2
CDR3 protein: CAISALRGQDDVNGYTF

V gene: TRBV20-1
J gene: TRBJ2-5
CDR3 protein: CSATLGQTETQYF

V gene: TRBV20-1
J gene: TRBJ1-6
CDR3 protein: CSAREGHRHSPLHF

V gene: TRBV29-1
J gene: TRBJ1-1
CDR3 protein: CSIPRGGQTNTEAFF

V gene: TRBV4-1
J gene: TRBJ1-1
CDR3 protein: CASSLTRETNTEAFF

V gene: TRBV5-1
J gene: TRBJ2-7
CDR3 protein: CASSFWVGEGYEQYF

V gene: TRBV5-6
J gene: TRBJ2-3
CDR3 protein: CASSLSLRGDTQYF

V gene: TRBV9
J gene: TRBJ1-6
CDR3 protein: CASSGQGYSPLHF

V gene: TRBV7-2
J gene: TRBJ2-5
CDR3 protein: CASSFFAGSTGETQYF

V gene: TRBV25-1
J gene: TRBJ1-1
CDR3 protein: CASSENRERGPEAFF

V gene: TRBV11-2
J gene: TRBJ2-1
CDR3 protein: CASTLRRGTVQFF

V gene: TRBV20-1
J gene: TRBJ1-1
CDR3 protein: CSAGRTGGWTEAFF

V gene: TRBV2
J gene: TRBJ2-7
CDR3 protein: CASTTSGTDEQYF

V gene: TRBV29-1
J gene: TRBJ1-1
CDR3 protein: CSVEQVGGLGTEAFF

V gene: TRBV29-1
J gene: TRBJ1-1
CDR3 protein: CSVDRQLEAFF

V gene: TRBV4-2
J gene: TRBJ2-7
CDR3 protein: CASSPSSRAPTHEQYF

V gene: TRBV19
J gene: TRBJ1-5
CDR3 protein: CASSVTGYSNQPQHF

V gene: TRBV29-1
J gene: TRBJ1-4
CDR3 protein: CSVEGGTGGEKLFF

V gene: TRBV19
J gene: TRBJ2-7
CDR3 protein: CASSQQAGTYEQYF

V gene: TRBV2
J gene: TRBJ2-2
CDR3 protein: CASSYRGRELFF

V gene: TRBV10-3
J gene: TRBJ2-7
CDR3 protein: CAIRGDRGRRSEQYF

V gene: TRBV10-3
J gene: TRBJ1-2
CDR3 protein: CAISESVLAVYGYTF

V gene: TRBV12-3/TRBV12-4
J gene: TRBJ2-3
CDR3 protein: CASSFSNTRSTDTQYF

V gene: TRBV2
J gene: TRBJ2-7
CDR3 protein: CASSVLAGGYEQYF

V gene: TRBV6-1
J gene: TRBJ2-2
CDR3 protein: CASSVRLANTGELFF

V gene: TRBV7-9
J gene: TRBJ2-7
CDR3 protein: CASSGSGYEQYF

V gene: TRBV10-2
J gene: TRBJ2-7
CDR3 protein: CASISSGAYEQYF

V gene: TRBV3-1
J gene: TRBJ1-3
CDR3 protein: CASSYRDAGNTIYF

V gene: TRBV10-2
J gene: TRBJ1-6
CDR3 protein: CASRTRGGVPLHF

V gene: TRBV7-9
J gene: TRBJ1-2
CDR3 protein: CASRRTGGEWGYTF

V gene: TRBV29-1
J gene: TRBJ1-1
CDR3 protein: CSVLGQGKNTEAFF

V gene: TRBV20-1
J gene: TRBJ2-5
CDR3 protein: CSAIGGLETQYF

V gene: TRBV20-1
J gene: TRBJ1-2
CDR3 protein: CSASLGNYGYTF

V gene: TRBV19
J gene: TRBJ2-6
CDR3 protein: CTSRRGQVDTGANVLTF